Sequencing of this TCR beta chain was carried out in a study of regulatory T cells in long-lasting Graves disease. Unmatched junction bases numbered 13, after V lost 1 base and J lost 13 bases. There are 16 residues in the CDR3. CDR1 and CDR2 (germline): SEHNR, FQNEAQ (reference sequence). Described time point: persistent/refractory GD, antithyroid drugs over 5 years with positive TRAb. PBMCs provided the RNA from which the TCR library was made. To note about this clonotype: Its antigen is currently unknown.

Study conclusions and caveats: Patients whose Graves' disease persisted exhibited lower TCR diversity than those newly diagnosed.

Arm-PCR with iRepertoire HTBI primers amplified the CDR3 regions for these TCR beta libraries. In TCRdb, the multiplex PCR reads were re-called with MiXCR into one record per CDR3 protein. In the table there are 430,000 or so distinct CDR3 sequences, around 23% of which are singletons. The chain carries TRBV7-9 and TRBJ2-5; 12 bases are shared with TRBD1. Sequences were derived from peripheral blood mononuclear cells (PBMCs), sampled when the disease was refractory, from a patient treated with antithyroid drugs. This receptor was obtained from a female donor with Graves disease. The CDR3 region has the DNA TGTGCCAGCAGCTTAGATAGGGACAGGGGGCGAGGTGAGCGGTACTTC. Translation: CASSLDRDRGRGERYF.